A selection of T cell receptor beta chains follows, all from one sample in a study of blood T cell repertoires in COVID-19. The assay was immunoSEQ multiplex PCR, and TCRdb's table has in-frame clones only and misses some. The sample contains 250,000 or so clones, just under 90% of which appear only once. Material for sequencing was PBMCs or T cells enriched from blood (not recorded which). These receptor sequences come from a woman in her 30s with acute COVID-19. CDR3s include the opening cysteine and the closing phenylalanine or tryptophan. Each record gives: V gene, clone size, D gene, J gene, CDR3 DNA, CDR3 protein. A D gene is named only where the DNA matches it firmly. Where a row states a size, it is once, few, many or the class of an expanded clone; other rows omit it.

TRBV5-1	-	-	TRBJ1-2	TGCGCCAGCAGCATGACAGATTCCGATGGCTACACCTTC	CASSMTDSDGYTF
TRBV7-4	-	-	TRBJ2-3	TGTGCCAGCAGCCTGGAGGGACTCCCCACAGATACGCAGTATTTT	CASSLEGLPTDTQYF
TRBV27	-	-	TRBJ2-1	TGTGCCAGCAGAATATCCAGTGGCAATGAGCAGTTCTTC	CASRISSGNEQFF
TRBV7-2	-	TRBD1	TRBJ2-7	TGTGCCAGCAGCCCACCGACAGGGCGCTACGAGCAGTACTTC	CASSPPTGRYEQYF
TRBV4-2	-	-	TRBJ2-2	TGTGCCAGCAGCCAGCAGCTCCGGCAGGCGGGCGGGTCCGGGGAGCTGTTTTTT	CASSQQLRQAGGSGELFF
TRBV18	-	TRBD2	TRBJ2-3	TGTGCCAGCTCAACGACTAGCGGGAGAGCAGATACGCAGTATTTT	CASSTTSGRADTQYF
TRBV2	few	-	TRBJ2-1	TGTGCCAGCAGTGTATTCTCTACGTTGTTCTTC	CASSVFSTLFF
TRBV6-1	-	-	TRBJ1-1	TGTGCCAGCAATGAAAACAGTGGTGAAGCTTTCTTT	CASNENSGEAFF
TRBV3-1/TRBV3-2	-	TRBD1	TRBJ2-2	TGTGCCAGCAGCCTCACGGACAGGGACACCGGGGAGCTGTTTTTT	CASSLTDRDTGELFF
TRBV11-2	-	-	TRBJ2-1	TGTGCCAGCAGCCTCTTTAGCGGAGCCTACAATGAGCAGTTCTTC	CASSLFSGAYNEQFF
TRBV10-3	-	-	TRBJ1-5	TGTGCCATCAGTGAGTCTATTGGGGGGAATCAGCCCCAGCATTTT	CAISESIGGNQPQHF
TRBV27	once	-	TRBJ2-1	TGTGCCAGCAGGGCGGTAAGCTCCTACAATGAGCAGTTCTTC	CASRAVSSYNEQFF
TRBV6-5	-	TRBD2	TRBJ2-1	TGTGCCAGCAGTTACGGGGCGGGAGAGTCCAATGAGCAGTTCTTC	CASSYGAGESNEQFF
TRBV5-1	-	TRBD2	TRBJ2-1	TGCGCCAGCAGCCCGACTAGCGGCAAGGTGGGTGAGCAGTTCTTC	CASSPTSGKVGEQFF
TRBV9	few	TRBD2	TRBJ2-7	TGTGCCAGCAGCGTGAGCGGGGGCTCCTACGAGCAGTACTTC	CASSVSGGSYEQYF
TRBV11-3	-	TRBD2	TRBJ2-3	TGTGCCAGCAGCTCCGGCCAGCGGGAGAGGTCAGATACGCAGTATTTT	CASSSGQRERSDTQYF
TRBV19	-	TRBD2	TRBJ2-1	TGTGCCAGTAGTCCCAACTTTAGCGGGAGCCTCAATGAGCAGTTCTTC	CASSPNFSGSLNEQFF
TRBV13	-	-	TRBJ2-7	TGTGCCAGCACCCAGGGGGCGAGCGGGACTTCCTACGAGCAGTACTTC	CASTQGASGTSYEQYF
TRBV19	-	TRBD2	TRBJ2-3	TGTGCCAGTGGAAAATCTAGCGGGGGGACCACAGATACGCAGTATTTT	CASGKSSGGTTDTQYF
TRBV24-1	-	-	TRBJ2-3	TGTGCCACCAGTGATTTTAACAGAACTAGCACAGATACGCAGTATTTT	CATSDFNRTSTDTQYF
TRBV7-3	-	-	TRBJ2-1	TGTGCCAGCAGCTTAAGTCACAGTGTAAAAGACAATGAGCAGTTCTTC	CASSLSHSVKDNEQFF
TRBV19	-	-	TRBJ2-4	TGTGCCAGTAGTCGCGGACAGTTTCAGTACTTC	CASSRGQFQYF
TRBV3-1/TRBV3-2	-	-	TRBJ1-1	TGTGCCAGCAGCCAAGTTCTTAGCGAGACGGGCACTGAAGCTTTCTTT	CASSQVLSETGTEAFF
TRBV5-1	-	-	TRBJ2-7	TGCGCCAGCAGCGCGGAGCCTTCTAGTTCCTACGAGCAGTACTTC	CASSAEPSSSYEQYF
TRBV4-1	-	TRBD2	TRBJ2-1	TGCGCCAGCAGCCCCGGACTAGCGGGACCGAGAAAAACTGATGCTTTTCGGTTCTTC	CASSPGLAGPRKTDAFRFF
TRBV28	-	TRBD2	TRBJ2-7	TGTGCCAGCAGTTTCCCCCTAAGCGGGAGTCGGGACGAGCAGTACTTC	CASSFPLSGSRDEQYF
TRBV4-1	once	TRBD1	TRBJ2-3	TGCGCCAGCAGCCAAGAGGGACAGGGCCCCACAGATACGCAGTATTTT	CASSQEGQGPTDTQYF
TRBV28	-	TRBD1	TRBJ1-5	TGTGCCAGCAGTGAAACAGGGGGTGGTCAGCCCCAGCATTTT	CASSETGGGQPQHF
TRBV14	-	TRBD1	TRBJ2-5	TGTGCCAGCAGCCTTACCGGGACAGTAAAAGAGACCCAGTACTTC	CASSLTGTVKETQYF
TRBV28	-	-	TRBJ2-7	TGTGCCAGCAGCCGACAATCATACGAGCAGTACTTC	CASSRQSYEQYF
TRBV3-1/TRBV3-2	-	-	TRBJ2-7	TGTGCCAGCAAGTTGAGGATGGAGACCTACGAGCAGTACTTC	CASKLRMETYEQYF
TRBV24-1	-	-	TRBJ1-1	TGTGCCACCAGTCAGGGGACTGAAGCTTTCTTT	CATSQGTEAFF
TRBV7-8	-	TRBD2	TRBJ2-7	TGTGCCAGCAGCACCAAACTAGCGGGCCTCTCCTACGAGCAGTACTTC	CASSTKLAGLSYEQYF
TRBV12-3/TRBV12-4	-	-	TRBJ1-2	TGTGCCAGCAGCCTGCCCTCGGGCTATGGCTACACCTTC	CASSLPSGYGYTF
TRBV7-8	-	TRBD1	TRBJ2-7	TGTGCCAGCAGCTTAGTGGCAGGGGGCGGCGAGCAGTACTTC	CASSLVAGGGEQYF
TRBV6-5	-	-	TRBJ1-2	TGTGCCAGCACCAAACGGGGGTTCGGCTACACCTTC	CASTKRGFGYTF
TRBV9	-	-	TRBJ2-1	TGTGCCAGCAGCGTATCAACGGGGTACAATGAGCAGTTCTTC	CASSVSTGYNEQFF
TRBV6-5	-	TRBD1	TRBJ2-1	TGTGCCAGCAGTTACCCGCGGACAGGGGTTGAGCAGTTCTTC	CASSYPRTGVEQFF
TRBV6-5	-	-	TRBJ2-2	TGTGCCAGCAGGACGGGGACTAACACCGGGGAGCTGTTTTTT	CASRTGTNTGELFF
TRBV4-3	-	-	TRBJ2-7	TGCGCCAGCAGCCAAGGATCTCCGGGGACCTACGAGCAGTACTTC	CASSQGSPGTYEQYF
TRBV11-2	-	TRBD1	TRBJ2-3	TGTGCCAGCAGCTCATACAGGGGGGAGAGCACAGATACGCAGTATTTT	CASSSYRGESTDTQYF
TRBV13	-	TRBD2	TRBJ2-3	TGTGCCAGCAGCTTAGAGCTAGCGGGAAACACAGATACGCAGTATTTT	CASSLELAGNTDTQYF
TRBV25-1	-	-	TRBJ1-5	TGTGCCAGCAGTGAATCCGGGAGGGTTAGCAATCAGCCCCAGCATTTT	CASSESGRVSNQPQHF